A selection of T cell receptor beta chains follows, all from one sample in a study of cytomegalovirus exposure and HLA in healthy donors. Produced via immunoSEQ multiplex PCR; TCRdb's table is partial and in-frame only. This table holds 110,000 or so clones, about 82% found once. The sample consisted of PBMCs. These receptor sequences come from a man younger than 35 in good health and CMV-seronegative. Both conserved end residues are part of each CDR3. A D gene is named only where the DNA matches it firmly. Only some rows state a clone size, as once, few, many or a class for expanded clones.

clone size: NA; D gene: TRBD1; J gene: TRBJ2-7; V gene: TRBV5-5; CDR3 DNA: TGTGCCAGCAGCTTGGTTGGACAGGGTCCGGTCGAGCAGTACTTC; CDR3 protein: CASSLVGQGPVEQYF
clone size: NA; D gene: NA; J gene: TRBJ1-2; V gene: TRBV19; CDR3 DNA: TGTGCCAGTAGTATTGCGACGGGAAGGTATGGCTACACCTTC; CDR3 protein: CASSIATGRYGYTF
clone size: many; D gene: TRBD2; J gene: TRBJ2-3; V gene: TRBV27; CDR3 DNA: TGTGCCAGCAGTCTCGGGACTAGCGGGGGGACCCGCACAGATACGCAGTATTTT; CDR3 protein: CASSLGTSGGTRTDTQYF
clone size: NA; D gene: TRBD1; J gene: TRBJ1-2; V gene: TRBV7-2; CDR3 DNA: TGTGCCAGCAGCTTAGGCGGGGCAGGGGGGAGCGGGTATGGCTACACCTTC; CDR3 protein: CASSLGGAGGSGYGYTF
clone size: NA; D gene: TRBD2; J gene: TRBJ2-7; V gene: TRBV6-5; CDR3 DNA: TGTGCCAGCAGTTCCCCTACTAGCGGGGTTTACGAGCAGTACTTC; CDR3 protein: CASSSPTSGVYEQYF
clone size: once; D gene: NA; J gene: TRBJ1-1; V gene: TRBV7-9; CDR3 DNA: TGTGCCAGCAGCCCCCCCCGGGCAGGGCAGGGTTTGGGCACTGAAGCTTTCTTT; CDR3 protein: CASSPPRAGQGLGTEAFF
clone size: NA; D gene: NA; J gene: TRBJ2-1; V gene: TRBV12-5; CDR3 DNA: TGTGCTAGTGGCGACACTTACAATGAGCAGTTCTTC; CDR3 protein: CASGDTYNEQFF
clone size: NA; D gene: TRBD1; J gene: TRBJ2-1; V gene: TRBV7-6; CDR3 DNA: TGTGCCAGCAGCTTATCGGGGACAGGGGTATTCTTC; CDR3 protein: CASSLSGTGVFF
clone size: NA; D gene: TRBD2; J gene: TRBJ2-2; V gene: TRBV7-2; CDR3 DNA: TGTGCCAGCAGCTTAAAAGCGGGGGGAACCGGGGAGCTGTTTTTT; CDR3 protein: CASSLKAGGTGELFF
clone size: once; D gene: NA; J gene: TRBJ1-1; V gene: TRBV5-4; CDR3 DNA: TGTGCCAGCAGTCCAGATTTACAGGCTAAGGTCGAAGCTTTCTTT; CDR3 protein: CASSPDLQAKVEAFF
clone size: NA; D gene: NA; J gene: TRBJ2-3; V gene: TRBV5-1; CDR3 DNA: TGCGCCAGCAGCTACGAGGGTAGCACAGATACGCAGTATTTT; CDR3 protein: CASSYEGSTDTQYF
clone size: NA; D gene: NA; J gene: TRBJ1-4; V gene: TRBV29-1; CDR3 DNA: TGCAGCGTTGGGCCCCAGGGAGGTGAAAAACTGTTTTTT; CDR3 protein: CSVGPQGGEKLFF
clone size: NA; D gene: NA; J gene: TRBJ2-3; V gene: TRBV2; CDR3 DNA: TGTGCCAGCGCCAAAGGGGCCCTTCCCACAGATACGCAGTATTTT; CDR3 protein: CASAKGALPTDTQYF
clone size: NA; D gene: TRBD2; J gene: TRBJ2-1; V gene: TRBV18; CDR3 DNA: TGTGCCAGCTCACCAGGGCCTAGCGGGCCGTCGAGTGAGCAGTTCTTC; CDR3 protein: CASSPGPSGPSSEQFF
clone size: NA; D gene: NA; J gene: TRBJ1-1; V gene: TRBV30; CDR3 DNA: TGTGCCTGGAGTGCGCAACTCTCTGAAGCTTTCTTT; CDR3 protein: CAWSAQLSEAFF
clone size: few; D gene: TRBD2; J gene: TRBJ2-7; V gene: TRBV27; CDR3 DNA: TGTGCCAGCAGCGTATCACTAGCGGAGGCCTACGAGCAGTACTTC; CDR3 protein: CASSVSLAEAYEQYF
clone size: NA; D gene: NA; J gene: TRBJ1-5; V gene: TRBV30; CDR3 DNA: TGTGCCTGGAGTGTAAAGGGCGGAGGGAATCCCCAGCATTTT; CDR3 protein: CAWSVKGGGNPQHF
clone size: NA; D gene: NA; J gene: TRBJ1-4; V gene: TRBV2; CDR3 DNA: TGTGCCAGCAGTCTAGACAGCTCAACTAATGAAAAACTGTTTTTT; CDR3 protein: CASSLDSSTNEKLFF
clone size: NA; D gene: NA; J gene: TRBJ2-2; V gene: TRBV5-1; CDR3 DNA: TGCGCCAGCAGCCCCGGGGGTCCCGCCGGGGAGCTGTTTTTT; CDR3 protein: CASSPGGPAGELFF
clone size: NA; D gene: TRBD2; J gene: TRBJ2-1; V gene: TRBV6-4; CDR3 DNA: TGTGCCAGCAGTCGCCTAGCGGGAGGGAGCTCCTACAATGAGCAGTTCTTC; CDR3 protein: CASSRLAGGSSYNEQFF
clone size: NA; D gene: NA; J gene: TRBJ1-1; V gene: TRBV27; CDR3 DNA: TGTGCCAGCAGCCTGAGGGGGGGCGAAGCTTTCTTT; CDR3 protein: CASSLRGGEAFF
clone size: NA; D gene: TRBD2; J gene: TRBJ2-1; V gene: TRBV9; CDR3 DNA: TGTGCCAGCAGCTCTAGCGGGGTGTTTGAGCAGTTCTTC; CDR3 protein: CASSSSGVFEQFF
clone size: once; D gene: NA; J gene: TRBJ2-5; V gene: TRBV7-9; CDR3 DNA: TGTGCCAGCAGCTTAGGAGGTATCGTGGTAGAAGAGACCCAGTACTTC; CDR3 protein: CASSLGGIVVEETQYF
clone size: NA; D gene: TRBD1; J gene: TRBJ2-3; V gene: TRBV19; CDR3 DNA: TGTGCCAGTAGTACCCCGGACAGGGACACAGATACGCAGTATTTT; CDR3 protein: CASSTPDRDTDTQYF
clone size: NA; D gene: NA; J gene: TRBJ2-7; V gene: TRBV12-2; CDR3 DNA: TGTGCAAGTCGCTTTCCTCAGGGGGACAGTCTAACCTACGAGCAGTACTTC; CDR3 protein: CASRFPQGDSLTYEQYF
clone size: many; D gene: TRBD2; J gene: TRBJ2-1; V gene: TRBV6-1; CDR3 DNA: TGTGCCAGCAGCGTACTAGCGGAGAGCTACAATGAGCAGTTCTTC; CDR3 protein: CASSVLAESYNEQFF
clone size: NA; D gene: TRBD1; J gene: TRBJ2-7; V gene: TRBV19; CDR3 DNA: TGTGCCAGTAGTCCGGGACAGGGGCCTTCCTACGAGCAGTACTTC; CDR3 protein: CASSPGQGPSYEQYF
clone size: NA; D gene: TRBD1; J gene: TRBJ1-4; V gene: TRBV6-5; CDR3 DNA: TGTGCCAGCAGTTCAGTCACCGGGACAGGGGGCGAAAAACTGTTTTTT; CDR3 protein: CASSSVTGTGGEKLFF
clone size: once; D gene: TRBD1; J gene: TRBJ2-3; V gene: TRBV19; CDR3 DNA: TGTGCCAGTAGTCCCACAGGGGGCACTCTCACAGATACGCAGTATTTT; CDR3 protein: CASSPTGGTLTDTQYF
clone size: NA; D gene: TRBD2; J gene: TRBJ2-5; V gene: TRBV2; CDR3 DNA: TGTGCCAGCAGTGGAACCCAAACACTAGCGGGGGTTGGGGAGACCCAGTACTTC; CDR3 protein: CASSGTQTLAGVGETQYF